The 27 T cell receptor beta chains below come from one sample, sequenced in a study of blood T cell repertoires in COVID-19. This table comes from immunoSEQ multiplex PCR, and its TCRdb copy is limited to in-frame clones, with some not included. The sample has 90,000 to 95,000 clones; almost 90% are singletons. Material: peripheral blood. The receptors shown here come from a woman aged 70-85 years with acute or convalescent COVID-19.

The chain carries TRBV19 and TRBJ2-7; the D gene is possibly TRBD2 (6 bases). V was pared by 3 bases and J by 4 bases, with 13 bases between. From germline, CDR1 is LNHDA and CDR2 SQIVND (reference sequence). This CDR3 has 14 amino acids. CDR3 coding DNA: TGTGCCAGTAGTATCCTCGGGAGTCCGTACGAGCAGTACTTC. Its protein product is CASSILGSPYEQYF.

Here the CDR3 DNA reads TGTGCCAGCAGCTTATACGGGGTGAACACTGAAGCTTTCTTT. Translation gives CASSLYGVNTEAFF. The V call is TRBV7-9, the J call TRBJ1-1; D unresolved. Trimming left V 2 bases short and J 0 bases short, with 7 bases between. The CDR3 covers 14 residues. Germline-derived CDR1 and CDR2 are SEHNR and FQNEAQ (reference sequence).

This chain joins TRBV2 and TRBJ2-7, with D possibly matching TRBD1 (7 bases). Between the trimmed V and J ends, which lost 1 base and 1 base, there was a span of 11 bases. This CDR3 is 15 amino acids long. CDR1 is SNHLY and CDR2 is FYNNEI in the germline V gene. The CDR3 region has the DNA TGTGCCAGCAGTGAAGGGACAGGAGGGTCCTACGAGCAGTACTTC. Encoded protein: CASSEGTGGSYEQYF.

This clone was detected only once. The CDR3 region is CASSLEGGAYNEQFF. Here the CDR3 DNA reads TGTGCCAGCAGCTTAGAAGGGGGCGCCTACAATGAGCAGTTCTTC. V usage is TRBV7-8 and J usage is TRBJ2-1, with 7 nucleotides matching TRBD1. In germline, CDR1 is SGHVS, CDR2 FQNEAQ. The V and J ends lost 1 base and 2 bases, in that order; junction bases with no gene match: 2. CDR3 length: 15 amino acids.

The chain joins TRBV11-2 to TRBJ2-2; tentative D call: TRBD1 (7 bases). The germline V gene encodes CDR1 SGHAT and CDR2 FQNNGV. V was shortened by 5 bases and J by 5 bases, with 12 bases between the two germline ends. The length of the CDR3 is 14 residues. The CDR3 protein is CASSQTGRTGELFF. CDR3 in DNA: TGTGCCAGCAGCCAGACAGGGAGGACCGGGGAGCTGTTTTTT.

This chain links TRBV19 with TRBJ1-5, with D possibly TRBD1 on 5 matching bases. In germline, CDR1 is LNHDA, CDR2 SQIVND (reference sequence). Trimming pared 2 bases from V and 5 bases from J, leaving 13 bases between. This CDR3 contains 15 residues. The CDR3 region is CASSINWGGDQPQHF. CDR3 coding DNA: TGTGCCAGTAGTATAAACTGGGGGGGGGATCAGCCCCAGCATTTT.

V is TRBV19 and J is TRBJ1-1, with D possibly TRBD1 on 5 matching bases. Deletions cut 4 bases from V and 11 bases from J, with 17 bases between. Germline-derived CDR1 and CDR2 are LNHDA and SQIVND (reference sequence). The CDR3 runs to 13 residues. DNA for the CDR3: TGTGCCAGTAGTAACGGGGCGGGAGGGACGGCTTTCTTT. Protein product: CASSNGAGGTAFF.

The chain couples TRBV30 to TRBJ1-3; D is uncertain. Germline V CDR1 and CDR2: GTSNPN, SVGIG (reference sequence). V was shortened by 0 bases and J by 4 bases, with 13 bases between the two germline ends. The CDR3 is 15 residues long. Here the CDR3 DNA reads TGTGCCTGGAGTGTAAGGTCCGGGTCAGGAAACACCATATATTTT. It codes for CAWSVRSGSGNTIYF. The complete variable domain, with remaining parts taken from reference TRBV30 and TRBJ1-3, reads SQTIHQWPATLVQPVGSPLSLECTVEGTSNPNLYWYRQAAGRGLQLLFYSVGIGQISSEVPQNLSASRPQDRQFILSSKKLLLSDSGFYLCAWSVRSGSGNTIYFGEGSWLTVV.

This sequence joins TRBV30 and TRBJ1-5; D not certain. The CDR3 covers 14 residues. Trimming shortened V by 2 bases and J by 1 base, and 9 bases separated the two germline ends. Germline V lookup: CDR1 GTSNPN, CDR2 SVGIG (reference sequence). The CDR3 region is CAWSLQKSNQPQHF. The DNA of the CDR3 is TGTGCCTGGAGTTTACAGAAAAGCAATCAGCCCCAGCATTTT.

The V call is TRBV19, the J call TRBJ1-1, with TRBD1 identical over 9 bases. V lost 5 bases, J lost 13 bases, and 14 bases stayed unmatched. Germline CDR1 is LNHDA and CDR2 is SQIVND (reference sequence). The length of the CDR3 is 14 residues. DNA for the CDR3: TGTGCCAGTAGTGCTACAGGGGGCGATTTGTCTGTTTTCTTT. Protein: CASSATGGDLSVFF.

The CDR3 DNA reads as TGCAGCGTTGAACCACAGGGGAGGTTTACAATCAATGAGCAGTTCTTC. As protein: CSVEPQGRFTINEQFF. The chain combines TRBV29-1 with TRBJ2-1, with D possibly being TRBD1 (7 bases). V was trimmed by 2 bases and J by 6 bases, leaving 20 bases between them. Germline loops: CDR1 SQVTM, CDR2 ANQGSEA. The CDR3 is 16 residues long.

The CDR3 reads CAISESNRGADTQYF. In DNA form, the CDR3 reads TGTGCCATCAGTGAGTCGAATCGGGGGGCAGATACGCAGTATTTT. This rearrangement joins TRBV10-3 to TRBJ2-3; 7 bases map to TRBD2. This CDR3 is built from 15 residues. The germline gives CDR1 ENHRY, CDR2 SYGVKD. The J segment lost 4 bases and the V segment lost 0 bases, leaving 4 bases of the junction unmatched.

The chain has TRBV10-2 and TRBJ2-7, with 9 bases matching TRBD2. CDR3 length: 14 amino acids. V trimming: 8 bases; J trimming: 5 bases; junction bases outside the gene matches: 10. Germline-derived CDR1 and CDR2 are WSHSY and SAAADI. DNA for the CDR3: TGCGCCAGCGTTCGGGCGGGAGGGCCGGACGAGCAGTACTTC. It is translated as CASVRAGGPDEQYF.

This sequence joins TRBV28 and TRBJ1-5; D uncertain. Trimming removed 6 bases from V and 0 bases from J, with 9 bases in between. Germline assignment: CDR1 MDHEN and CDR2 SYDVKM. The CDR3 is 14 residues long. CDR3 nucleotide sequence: TGTGCCAGCAGACAGACAAATAGCAATCAGCCCCAGCATTTT. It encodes CASRQTNSNQPQHF.

CDR3 region: CATSAGSLYNEQFF. The CDR3 region has the DNA TGTGCCACCAGCGCCGGGTCCTTATACAATGAGCAGTTCTTC. The chain combines TRBV15 with TRBJ2-1; D ambiguous. Germline lookup yields CDR1 LNHNV and CDR2 YYDKDF (reference sequence). This CDR3 has 14 residues. Trimming took off 5 bases at V and 4 bases at J, with 12 bases between the two ends.

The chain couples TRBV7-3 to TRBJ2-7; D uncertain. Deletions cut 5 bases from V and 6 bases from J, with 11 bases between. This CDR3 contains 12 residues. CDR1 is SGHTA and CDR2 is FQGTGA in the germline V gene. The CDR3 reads CASSGPGGEQYF. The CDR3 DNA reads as TGTGCCAGCAGCGGGCCAGGTGGCGAGCAGTACTTC.

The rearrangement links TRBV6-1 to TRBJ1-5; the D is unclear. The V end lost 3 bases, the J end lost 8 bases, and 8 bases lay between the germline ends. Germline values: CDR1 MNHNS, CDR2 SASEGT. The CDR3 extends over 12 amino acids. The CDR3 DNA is TGTGCCAGCAGTGAGAGGGTAAAGCCCCAGCATTTT. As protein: CASSERVKPQHF.

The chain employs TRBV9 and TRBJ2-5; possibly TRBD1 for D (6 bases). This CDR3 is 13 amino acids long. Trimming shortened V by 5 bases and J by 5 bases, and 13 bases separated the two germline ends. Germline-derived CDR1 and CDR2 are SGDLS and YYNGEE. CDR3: CASSRGHRETQYF. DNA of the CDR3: TGTGCCAGCAGTCGGGGACATAGGGAGACCCAGTACTTC.

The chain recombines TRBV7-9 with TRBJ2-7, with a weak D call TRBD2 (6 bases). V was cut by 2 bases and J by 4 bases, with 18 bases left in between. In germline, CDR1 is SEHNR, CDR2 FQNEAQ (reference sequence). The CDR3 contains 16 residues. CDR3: CASSLIGARGSYEQYF. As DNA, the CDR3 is TGTGCCAGCAGCTTAATTGGGGCGCGGGGTTCTTACGAGCAGTACTTC.

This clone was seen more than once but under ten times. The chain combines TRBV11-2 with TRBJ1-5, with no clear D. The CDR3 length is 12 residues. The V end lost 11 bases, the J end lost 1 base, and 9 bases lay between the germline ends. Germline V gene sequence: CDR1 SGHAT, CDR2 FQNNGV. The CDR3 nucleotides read TGTGCCTCCTCTGTCAGCAATCAGCCCCAGCATTTT. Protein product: CASSVSNQPQHF.

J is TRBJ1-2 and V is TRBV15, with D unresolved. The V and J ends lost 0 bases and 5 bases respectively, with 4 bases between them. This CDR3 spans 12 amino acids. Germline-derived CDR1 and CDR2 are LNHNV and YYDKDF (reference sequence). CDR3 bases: TGTGCCACCAGCAGAGATAAATATGGCTACACCTTC. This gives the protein CATSRDKYGYTF.

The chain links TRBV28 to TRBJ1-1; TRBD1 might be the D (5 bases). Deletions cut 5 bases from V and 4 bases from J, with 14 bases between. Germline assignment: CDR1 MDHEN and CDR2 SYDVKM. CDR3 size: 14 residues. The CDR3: CASSPPRQSTEAFF. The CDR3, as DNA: TGTGCCAGCAGTCCCCCCCGACAGTCCACTGAAGCTTTCTTT.

The DNA for the CDR3 is TGTGCCAGCAGCGTAGACCAGGGTGGTGGCTACACCTTC. Its protein product is CASSVDQGGGYTF. V and J are TRBV9 and TRBJ1-2, with a tentative D call TRBD1 (5 bases). The length of the CDR3 is 13 residues. From germline, CDR1 is SGDLS and CDR2 YYNGEE. V was cut by 0 bases and J by 7 bases, with 10 bases left in between.

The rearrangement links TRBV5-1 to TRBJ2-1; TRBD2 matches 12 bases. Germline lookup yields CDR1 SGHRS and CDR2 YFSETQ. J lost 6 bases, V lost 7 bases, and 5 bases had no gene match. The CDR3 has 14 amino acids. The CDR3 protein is CASLTTSGSNEQFF. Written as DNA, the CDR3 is TGCGCCAGCCTAACGACTAGCGGGAGCAATGAGCAGTTCTTC.

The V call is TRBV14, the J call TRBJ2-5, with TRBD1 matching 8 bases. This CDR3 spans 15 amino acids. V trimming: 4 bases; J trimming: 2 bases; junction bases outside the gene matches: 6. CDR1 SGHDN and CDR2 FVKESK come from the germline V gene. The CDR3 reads CASSPWTGSQETQYF. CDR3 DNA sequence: TGTGCCAGCAGCCCCTGGACAGGGTCTCAAGAGACCCAGTACTTC.

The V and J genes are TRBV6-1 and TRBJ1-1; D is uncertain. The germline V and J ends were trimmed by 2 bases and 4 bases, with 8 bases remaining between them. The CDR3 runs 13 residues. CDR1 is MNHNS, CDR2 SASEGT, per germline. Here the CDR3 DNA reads TGTGCCAGCAGTGAAAAGGCGGCCACTGAAGCTTTCTTT. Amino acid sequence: CASSEKAATEAFF.

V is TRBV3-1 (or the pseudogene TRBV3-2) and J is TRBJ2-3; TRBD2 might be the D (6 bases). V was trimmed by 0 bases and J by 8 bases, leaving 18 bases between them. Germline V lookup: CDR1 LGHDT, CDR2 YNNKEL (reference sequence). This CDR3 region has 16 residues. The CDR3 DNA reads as TGTGCCAGCAGCCAAGAGGGACTCACCGCTACCTCTACGCAGTATTTT. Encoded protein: CASSQEGLTATSTQYF.